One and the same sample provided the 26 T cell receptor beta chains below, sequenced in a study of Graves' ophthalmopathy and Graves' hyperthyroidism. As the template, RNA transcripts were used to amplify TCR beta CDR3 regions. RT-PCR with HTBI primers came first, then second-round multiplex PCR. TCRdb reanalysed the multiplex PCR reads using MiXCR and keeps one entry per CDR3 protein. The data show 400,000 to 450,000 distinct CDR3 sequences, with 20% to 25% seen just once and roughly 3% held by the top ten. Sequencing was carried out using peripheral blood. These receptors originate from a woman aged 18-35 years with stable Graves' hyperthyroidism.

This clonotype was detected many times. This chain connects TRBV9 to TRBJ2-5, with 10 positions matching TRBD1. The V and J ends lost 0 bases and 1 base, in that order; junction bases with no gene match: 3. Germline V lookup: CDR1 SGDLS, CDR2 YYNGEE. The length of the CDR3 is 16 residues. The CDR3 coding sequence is TGTGCCAGCAGCGTAGGAGGGACAGGGGCCCAAGAGACCCAGTACTTC. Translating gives CASSVGGTGAQETQYF.

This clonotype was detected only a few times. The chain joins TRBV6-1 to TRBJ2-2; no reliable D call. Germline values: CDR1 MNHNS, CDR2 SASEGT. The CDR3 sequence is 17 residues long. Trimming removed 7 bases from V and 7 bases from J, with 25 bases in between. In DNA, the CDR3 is TGTGCCAGCAACGAGAAGGCGCGTTCATCAGAATACGGGGAGCTGTTTTTT. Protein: CASNEKARSSEYGELFF.

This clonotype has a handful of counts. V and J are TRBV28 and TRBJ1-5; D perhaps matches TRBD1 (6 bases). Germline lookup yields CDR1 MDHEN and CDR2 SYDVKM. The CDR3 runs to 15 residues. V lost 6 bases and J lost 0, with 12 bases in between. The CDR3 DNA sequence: TGTGCCAGCAGCCAACAGGGCTATAGCAATCAGCCCCAGCATTTT. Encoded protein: CASSQQGYSNQPQHF.

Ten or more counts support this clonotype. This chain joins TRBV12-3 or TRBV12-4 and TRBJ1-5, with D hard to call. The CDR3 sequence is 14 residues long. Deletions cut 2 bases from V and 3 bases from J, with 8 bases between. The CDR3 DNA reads TGTGCCAGCAGTTTACCTTCCCTCAATCAGCCCCAGCATTTT. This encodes CASSLPSLNQPQHF.

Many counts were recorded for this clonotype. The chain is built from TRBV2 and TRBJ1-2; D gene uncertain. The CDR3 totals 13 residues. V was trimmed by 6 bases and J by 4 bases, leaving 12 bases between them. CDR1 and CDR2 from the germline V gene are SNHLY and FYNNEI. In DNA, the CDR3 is TGTGCCAGCAGCGTCGTCCGGGGCTATGGCTACACCTTC. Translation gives CASSVVRGYGYTF.

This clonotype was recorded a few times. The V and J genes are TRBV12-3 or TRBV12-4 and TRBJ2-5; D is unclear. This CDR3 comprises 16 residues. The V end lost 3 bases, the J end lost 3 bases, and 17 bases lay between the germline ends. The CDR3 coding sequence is TGTGCCAGCAGTTTTTTCCCCTCCATCACAGAAGAGACCCAGTACTTC. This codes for CASSFFPSITEETQYF.

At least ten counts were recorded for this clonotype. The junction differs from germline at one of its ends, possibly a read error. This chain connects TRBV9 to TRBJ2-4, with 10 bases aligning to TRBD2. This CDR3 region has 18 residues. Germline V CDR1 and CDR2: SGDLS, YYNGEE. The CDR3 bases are TGTGCCAGCAGCGTAGAGGCCGCCGGACTAGCGGAAGAAAACATTAAGTACTTC. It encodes CASSVEAAGLAEENIKYF. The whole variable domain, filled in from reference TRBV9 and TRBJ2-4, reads DSGVTQTPKHLITATGQRVTLRCSPRSGDLSVYWYQQSLDQGLQFLIQYYNGEERAKGNILERFSAQQFPDLHSELNLSSLELGDSALYFCASSVEAAGLAEENIKYFGAGTRLSVL.

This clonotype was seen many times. The CDR3 protein is CASRRTGSSYEQYF. CDR3 DNA sequence: TGTGCCAGCAGGAGGACAGGTAGCTCCTACGAGCAGTACTTC. The rearrangement uses TRBV6-5 and TRBJ2-7; TRBD1 matches 7 bases. CDR1 is MNHEY and CDR2 is SVGAGI in the germline V gene. Losses at the gene ends were 6 bases for V and 0 bases for J; bases not matched to a gene: 5. The CDR3 loop spans 14 amino acids.

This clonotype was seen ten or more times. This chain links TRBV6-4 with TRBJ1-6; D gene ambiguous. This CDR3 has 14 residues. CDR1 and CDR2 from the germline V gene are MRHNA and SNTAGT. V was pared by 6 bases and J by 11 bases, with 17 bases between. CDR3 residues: CASRTAGRMTPLHF. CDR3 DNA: TGTGCCAGCAGAACGGCGGGGAGGATGACACCCCTCCACTTT.

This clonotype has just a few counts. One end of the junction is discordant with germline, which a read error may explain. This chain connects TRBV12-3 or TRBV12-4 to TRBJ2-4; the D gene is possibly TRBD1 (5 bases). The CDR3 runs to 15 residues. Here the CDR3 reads CASSFVGVAKNIKYF. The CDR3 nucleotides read TGTGCCAGCAGTTTCGTAGGGGTGGCAAAAAACATTAAGTACTTC.

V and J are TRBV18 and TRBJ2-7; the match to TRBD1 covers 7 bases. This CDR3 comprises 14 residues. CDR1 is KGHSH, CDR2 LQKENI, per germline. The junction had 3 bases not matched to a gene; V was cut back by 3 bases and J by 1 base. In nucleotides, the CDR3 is TGTGCCAGCTCACCGGCGACAGGGTCCTACGAGCAGTACTTC. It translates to CASSPATGSYEQYF.

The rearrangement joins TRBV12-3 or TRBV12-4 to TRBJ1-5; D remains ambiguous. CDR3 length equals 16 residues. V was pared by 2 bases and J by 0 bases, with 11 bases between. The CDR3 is CASSLSAGDSNQPQHF. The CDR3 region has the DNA TGTGCCAGCAGTTTATCAGCCGGGGATAGCAATCAGCCCCAGCATTTT.

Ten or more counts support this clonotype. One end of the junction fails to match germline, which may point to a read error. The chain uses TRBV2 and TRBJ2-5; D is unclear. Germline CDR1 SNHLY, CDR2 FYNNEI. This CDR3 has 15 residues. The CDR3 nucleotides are TGTGCCAGCAATGAAGGGCAGGTGGACCAAGAGACCCAGTACTTC. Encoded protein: CASNEGQVDQETQYF.

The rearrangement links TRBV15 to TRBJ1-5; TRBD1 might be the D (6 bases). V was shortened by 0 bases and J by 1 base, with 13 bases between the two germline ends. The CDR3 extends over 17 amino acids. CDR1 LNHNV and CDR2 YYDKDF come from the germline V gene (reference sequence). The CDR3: CATSREGGVGSNQPQHF. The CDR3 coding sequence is TGTGCCACCAGCAGAGAGGGGGGCGTGGGAAGCAATCAGCCCCAGCATTTT.

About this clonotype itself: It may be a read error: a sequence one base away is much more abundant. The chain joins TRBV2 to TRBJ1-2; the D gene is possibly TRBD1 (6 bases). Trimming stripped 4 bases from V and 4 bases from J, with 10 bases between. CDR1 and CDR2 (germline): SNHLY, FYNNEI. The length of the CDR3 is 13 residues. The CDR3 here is CASSVDSFYGYTF. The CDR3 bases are TGTGCCAGCAGTGTGGACAGCTTCTATGGCTACACCTTC.

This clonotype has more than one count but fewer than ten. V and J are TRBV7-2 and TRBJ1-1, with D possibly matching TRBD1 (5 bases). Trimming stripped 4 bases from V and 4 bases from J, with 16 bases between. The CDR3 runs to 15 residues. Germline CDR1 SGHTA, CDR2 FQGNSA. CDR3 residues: CASSSRGKTGTEAFF. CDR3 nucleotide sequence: TGTGCCAGCAGCTCGCGGGGGAAAACAGGCACTGAAGCTTTCTTT.

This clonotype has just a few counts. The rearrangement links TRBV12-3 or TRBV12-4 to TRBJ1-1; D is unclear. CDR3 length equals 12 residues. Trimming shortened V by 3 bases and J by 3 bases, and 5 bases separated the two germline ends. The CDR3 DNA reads TGTGCCAGCAGTTTCTTCGACACTGAAGCTTTCTTT. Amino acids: CASSFFDTEAFF.

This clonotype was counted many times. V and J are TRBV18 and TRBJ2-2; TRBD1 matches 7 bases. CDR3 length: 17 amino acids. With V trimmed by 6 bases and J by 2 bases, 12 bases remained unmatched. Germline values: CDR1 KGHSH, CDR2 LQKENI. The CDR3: CASSQFPGQLNTGELFF. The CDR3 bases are TGTGCCAGCTCGCAGTTCCCGGGACAGCTTAACACCGGGGAGCTGTTTTTT. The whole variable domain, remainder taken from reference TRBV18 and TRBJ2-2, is NAGVMQNPRHLVRRRGQEARLRCSPMKGHSHVYWYRQLPEEGLKFMVYLQKENIIDESGMPKERFSAEFPKEGPSILRIQQVVRGDSAAYFCASSQFPGQLNTGELFFGEGSRLTVL.

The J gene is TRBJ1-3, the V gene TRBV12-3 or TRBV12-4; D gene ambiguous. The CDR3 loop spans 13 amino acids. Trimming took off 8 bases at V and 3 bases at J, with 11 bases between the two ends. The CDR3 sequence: CASGTQSGNTIYF. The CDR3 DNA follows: TGTGCCAGCGGCACCCAGAGTGGAAACACCATATATTTT.

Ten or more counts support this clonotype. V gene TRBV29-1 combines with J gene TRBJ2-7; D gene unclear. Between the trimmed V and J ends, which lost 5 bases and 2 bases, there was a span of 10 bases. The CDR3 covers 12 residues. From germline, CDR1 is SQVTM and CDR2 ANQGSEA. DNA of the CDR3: TGCAGCGTTCTCGCGGATCCCTACGAGCAGTACTTC. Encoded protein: CSVLADPYEQYF.

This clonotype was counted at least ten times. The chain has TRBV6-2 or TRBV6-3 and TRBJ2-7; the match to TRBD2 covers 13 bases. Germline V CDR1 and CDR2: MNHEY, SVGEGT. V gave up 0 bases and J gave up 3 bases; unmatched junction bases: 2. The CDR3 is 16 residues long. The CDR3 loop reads CASSYSRTSGSYEQYF. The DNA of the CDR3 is TGTGCCAGCAGTTACTCCAGGACTAGCGGGAGCTACGAGCAGTACTTC.

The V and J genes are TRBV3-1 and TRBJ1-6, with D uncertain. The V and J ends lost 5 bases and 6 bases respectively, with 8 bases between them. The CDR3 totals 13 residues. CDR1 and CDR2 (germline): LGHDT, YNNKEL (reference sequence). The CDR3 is CASSLRINSPLHF. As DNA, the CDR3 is TGTGCCAGCAGCTTACGCATTAATTCACCCCTCCACTTT.

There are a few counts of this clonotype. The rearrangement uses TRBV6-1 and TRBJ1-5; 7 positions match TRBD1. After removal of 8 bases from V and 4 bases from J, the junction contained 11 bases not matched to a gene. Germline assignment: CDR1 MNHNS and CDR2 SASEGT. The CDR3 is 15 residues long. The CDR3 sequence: CASAPQGQLNQPQHF. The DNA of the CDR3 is TGTGCCAGCGCCCCCCAGGGACAGCTAAATCAGCCCCAGCATTTT.

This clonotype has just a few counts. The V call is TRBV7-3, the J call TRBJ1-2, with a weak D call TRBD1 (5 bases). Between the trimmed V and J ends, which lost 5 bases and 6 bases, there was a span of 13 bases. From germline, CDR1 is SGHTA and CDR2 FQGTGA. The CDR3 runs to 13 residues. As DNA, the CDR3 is TGTGCCAGCAGCCGCTCGGGAGGGGATGGCTACACCTTC. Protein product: CASSRSGGDGYTF.

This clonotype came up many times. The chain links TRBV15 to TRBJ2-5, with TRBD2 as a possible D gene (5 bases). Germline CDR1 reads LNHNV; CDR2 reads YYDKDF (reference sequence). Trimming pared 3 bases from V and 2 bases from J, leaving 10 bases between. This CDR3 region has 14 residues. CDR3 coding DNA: TGTGCCACCAGCAGGGCCAAGCGGCAAGAGACCCAGTACTTC. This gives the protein CATSRAKRQETQYF.

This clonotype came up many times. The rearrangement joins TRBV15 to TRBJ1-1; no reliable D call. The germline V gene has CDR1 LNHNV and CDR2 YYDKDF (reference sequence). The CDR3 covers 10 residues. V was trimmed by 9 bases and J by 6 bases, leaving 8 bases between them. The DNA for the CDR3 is TGTGCCACTAAGCCTCCTGAAGCTTTCTTT. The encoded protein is CATKPPEAFF.